This T cell receptor beta chain was retrieved from a study of blood T cell repertoires in COVID-19. Per germline, CDR1 SGHVS and CDR2 FQNEAQ. The length of the CDR3 is 13 residues. Trimming took off 7 bases at V and 2 bases at J, with 11 bases between the two ends. The table came from immunoSEQ multiplex PCR; TCRdb's copy has only in-frame clones and leaves some out. The sample has 25,000 to 35,000 clones, 87% seen once. What was sequenced was peripheral blood. The J gene is TRBJ1-2, the V gene TRBV7-8, with D unclear. The sequence was collected from a man in his 60s with active COVID-19. CDR3 loop: CASNPGGNYGYTF. The CDR3 DNA is TGTGCCAGCAACCCAGGTGGGAACTATGGCTACACCTTC. Drawing the rest from reference TRBV7-8 and TRBJ1-2, the complete variable domain is GAGVSQSPRYKVAKRGQDVALRCDPISGHVSLFWYQQALGQGPEFLTYFQNEAQLDKSGLPSDRFFAERPEGSVSTLKIQRTQQEDSAVYLCASNPGGNYGYTFGSGTRLTVV.